This entry lists 28 T cell receptor beta chains sequenced from one sample in a study of regulatory T cells in long-lasting Graves disease. Time point noted: newly diagnosed GD, antithyroid drugs for less than 3 months. Following extraction of RNA from PBMCs, that RNA was used to make the TCR library. The TCR beta library used iRepertoire HTBI primers with Arm-PCR amplification of CDR3. MiXCR, applied by TCRdb to the multiplex PCR reads, yields one record per CDR3 protein. The sample shows 450,000 to 650,000 distinct CDR3 sequences, about 16% of them seen only once. The same data also contributed to another study, on T cells in Graves' hyperthyroidism and ophthalmopathy.

The sequences come from peripheral blood mononuclear cells (PBMCs), collected at new diagnosis, from a patient treated with antithyroid drugs. These receptors were collected from a woman aged 40 to 65 with Graves disease.

This clonotype occurred many times. The V gene is TRBV2, the J gene TRBJ1-6; 9 bases are shared with TRBD1. The germline gives CDR1 SNHLY, CDR2 FYNNEI. V lost 6 bases and J lost 5; bases outside the gene matches: 2. This CDR3 comprises 14 residues. The CDR3 protein is CASRGTGNNSPLHF. CDR3 bases: TGTGCCAGCAGGGGGACAGGGAATAATTCACCCCTCCACTTT. Full variable domain (remainder filled in from reference TRBV2 and TRBJ1-6): EPEVTQTPSHQVTQMGQEVILRCVPISNHLYFYWYRQILGQKVEFLVSFYNNEISEKSEIFDDQFSVERPDGSNFTLKIRSTKLEDSAMYFCASRGTGNNSPLHFGNGTRLTVT.

This clonotype occurred many times. Here the CDR3 reads CASSGVQPQHF. The CDR3 DNA sequence: TGTGCCAGCTCGGGTGTTCAGCCCCAGCATTTT. The chain employs TRBV6-1 and TRBJ1-5; D ambiguous. V was cut by 8 bases and J by 6 bases, with 8 bases left in between. The CDR3 spans 11 residues. Germline lookup yields CDR1 MNHNS and CDR2 SASEGT.

This clonotype was found many times. The chain carries TRBV6-2 or TRBV6-3 and TRBJ2-7, with D possibly matching TRBD2 (6 bases). V was cut by 5 bases and J by 2 bases, with 13 bases left in between. Per germline, CDR1 MNHEY and CDR2 SVGEGT. CDR3 length equals 14 residues. This CDR3 reads CASSDLTRPYEQYF. Here the CDR3 DNA reads TGTGCCAGCAGTGATTTGACTAGACCCTACGAGCAGTACTTC.

This clonotype was detected only a few times. V usage is TRBV5-1 and J usage is TRBJ2-7, with D maybe TRBD1 (6 bases). This CDR3 region has 19 residues. Trimming removed 3 bases at V and 0 bases at J, with 25 bases between. In germline, CDR1 is SGHRS, CDR2 YFSETQ. The CDR3 DNA sequence: TGCGCCAGCAGCTGGAATCCGGGACACATGGACCTTGGCTCCTACGAGCAGTACTTC. Amino acid sequence: CASSWNPGHMDLGSYEQYF.

This sequence joins TRBV30 and TRBJ1-1; D not certain. Between the trimmed V and J ends, which lost 1 base and 3 bases, there was a span of 9 bases. This CDR3 is built from 13 residues. Germline V gene data show CDR1 as GTSNPN and CDR2 as SVGIG (reference sequence). CDR3: CAWSATLDTEAFF. The CDR3 nucleotides are TGTGCCTGGAGTGCAACCCTGGACACTGAAGCTTTCTTT.

This clonotype came up many times. The chain is built from TRBV20-1 and TRBJ2-5; possibly TRBD2 for D (5 bases). V dropped 6 bases and J dropped 5 bases, with 22 bases sitting between them. Germline CDR1 DFQATT, CDR2 SNEGSKA (reference sequence). The CDR3 consists of 15 residues. In nucleotides, the CDR3 is TGCAGTGCGGCACGGGGAGCGGCAGTTTACGAGACCCAGTACTTC. Amino acids: CSAARGAAVYETQYF.

The chain has TRBV11-2 and TRBJ2-1, with a possible D match to TRBD2 (6 bases). There are 14 residues in the CDR3. V gave up 3 bases and J gave up 6 bases, with 12 bases separating them. Germline V gives CDR1 SGHAT, CDR2 FQNNGV. CDR3 bases: TGTGCCAGCAGCTTTGAGGCGGGGTTCAATGAGCAGTTCTTC. It encodes CASSFEAGFNEQFF.

CDR3 loop: CASSRASDSYEQYF. In DNA form, the CDR3 reads TGTGCCAGCAGCAGAGCTAGCGACTCCTACGAGCAGTACTTC. The chain uses TRBV7-9 and TRBJ2-7; maybe TRBD2 (6 bases). The CDR3 is made up of 14 amino acids. V was cut by 5 bases and J by 0 bases, with 11 bases left in between. Germline-derived CDR1 and CDR2 are SEHNR and FQNEAQ (reference sequence). The whole variable domain, filled in from reference TRBV7-9 and TRBJ2-7, reads DTGVSQNPRHKITKRGQNVTFRCDPISEHNRLYWYRQTLGQGPEFLTYFQNEAQLEKSRLLSDRFSAERPKGSFSTLEIQRTEQGDSAMYLCASSRASDSYEQYFGPGTRLTVT.

V gene TRBV3-1 combines with J gene TRBJ2-5, with D tentatively TRBD2 (6 bases). The length of the CDR3 is 15 residues. From germline, CDR1 is LGHDT and CDR2 YNNKEL (reference sequence). The V gene lost 6 bases and the J gene lost 6 bases, with 20 bases spanning the gap. The CDR3 region is CASSEPGLGKKTQYF. The DNA for the CDR3 is TGTGCCAGCAGTGAGCCGGGACTGGGGAAGAAGACCCAGTACTTC.

The gene calls are TRBV4-1 and TRBJ2-5; possibly TRBD2 for D (6 bases). V lost 4 bases, J lost 0 bases, and 15 bases lay in between. This CDR3 has 16 amino acids. The germline V gene encodes CDR1 MGHRA and CDR2 YSYEKL. CDR3 nucleotides: TGCGCCAGCAGCCTCACGGCGGGCGGGGACCAAGAGACCCAGTACTTC. Its translation: CASSLTAGGDQETQYF.

This clonotype appeared a few times. J is TRBJ2-5 and V is TRBV25-1; no reliable D call. Germline-derived CDR1 and CDR2 are MGHDK and SYGVNS. The germline V and J ends were trimmed by 8 bases and 3 bases, with 10 bases remaining between them. This CDR3 contains 12 residues. DNA for the CDR3: TGTGCCAGCCAATTGCGCGAAGAGACCCAGTACTTC. This translates into CASQLREETQYF.

V is TRBV12-3 or TRBV12-4 and J is TRBJ2-2; 7 bases agree with TRBD1. The CDR3 covers 13 residues. Trimming removed 5 bases from V and 6 bases from J; junction bases left unmatched: 3. CDR3 amino acids: CASSDRVSGELFF. Written as DNA, the CDR3 is TGTGCCAGCAGTGACAGGGTCTCCGGGGAGCTGTTTTTT.

The V call is TRBV2, the J call TRBJ1-5, with D possibly matching TRBD1 (5 bases). The CDR3 runs to 15 residues. CDR1 and CDR2 (germline): SNHLY, FYNNEI. Trimming shortened V by 3 bases and J by 2 bases, and 11 bases separated the two germline ends. CDR3 region: CASSERGDRNQPQHF. CDR3 in DNA: TGTGCCAGCAGTGAGCGGGGGGATCGCAATCAGCCCCAGCATTTT.

This clonotype was counted ten times or more. The genes are TRBV6-5 and TRBJ2-7, with D possibly being TRBD2 (5 bases). The CDR3 has 14 residues. Germline V lookup: CDR1 MNHEY, CDR2 SVGAGI. The ends were cut back, 2 bases at V and 0 bases at J, with 8 bases in the middle. This CDR3 reads CASSYRESSYEQYF. CDR3 nucleotide sequence: TGTGCCAGCAGTTACAGGGAGAGCTCCTACGAGCAGTACTTC.

This clonotype has at least ten counts. The chain links TRBV5-1 to TRBJ2-1, with 7 bases aligning to TRBD1. Trimming at V came to 6 bases and at J to 0 bases, leaving 6 bases not matched to a gene. The CDR3 covers 15 residues. Looked up from germline, CDR1 is SGHRS and CDR2 is YFSETQ. The CDR3 protein is CASTLQGSSYNEQFF. The CDR3 bases are TGCGCCAGCACCCTACAGGGGAGCTCCTACAATGAGCAGTTCTTC.

This chain joins TRBV7-9 and TRBJ1-1; D uncertain. Trimming pared 2 bases from V and 7 bases from J, leaving 8 bases between. Germline CDR1 and CDR2: SEHNR and FQNEAQ (reference sequence). There are 12 residues in the CDR3. CDR3 sequence reads: CASSLMDGEAFF. CDR3 in DNA: TGTGCCAGCAGCTTAATGGACGGTGAAGCTTTCTTT.

This clonotype was observed at least ten times. The chain couples TRBV7-2 to TRBJ2-3, with D tentatively TRBD1 (5 bases). From germline, CDR1 is SGHTA and CDR2 FQGNSA. The CDR3 consists of 13 residues. The ends were cut back, 6 bases at V and 6 bases at J, with 13 bases in the middle. CDR3 loop: CASRTRVLDTQYF. The DNA of the CDR3 is TGTGCCAGCAGAACCAGGGTACTGGATACGCAGTATTTT.

The CDR3 is CASSQSGDGGEQFF. Written as DNA, the CDR3 is TGTGCCAGTAGTCAAAGCGGGGATGGGGGTGAGCAGTTCTTC. The gene calls are TRBV19 and TRBJ2-1; 7 bases line up with TRBD2. Trimming at V came to 5 bases and at J to 9 bases, leaving 10 bases not matched to a gene. Germline V gene lookup returns CDR1 LNHDA and CDR2 SQIVND (reference sequence). This CDR3 contains 14 residues.

V gene TRBV20-1 combines with J gene TRBJ1-1; D is ambiguous. The germline gives CDR1 DFQATT, CDR2 SNEGSKA (reference sequence). The CDR3 consists of 13 residues. V lost 0 bases to trimming and J lost 1 base, with 6 bases between them. The CDR3 spells CSARDGPNTEAFF. Written as DNA, the CDR3 is TGCAGTGCTAGAGATGGCCCGAACACTGAAGCTTTCTTT.

This clonotype was seen repeatedly, ten times or more. The V and J genes are TRBV2 and TRBJ2-1; D ambiguous. V was pared by 6 bases and J by 3 bases, with 15 bases between. The CDR3 consists of 15 residues. Germline CDR1 reads SNHLY; CDR2 reads FYNNEI. The CDR3 DNA is TGTGCCAGCAGACAACGAGACGAAAGCTACAATGAGCAGTTCTTC. This encodes CASRQRDESYNEQFF. Full variable domain (outside the CDR3, taken from reference TRBV2 and TRBJ2-1): EPEVTQTPSHQVTQMGQEVILRCVPISNHLYFYWYRQILGQKVEFLVSFYNNEISEKSEIFDDQFSVERPDGSNFTLKIRSTKLEDSAMYFCASRQRDESYNEQFFGPGTRLTVL.

The rearrangement joins TRBV6-1 to TRBJ2-1; D gene uncertain. The ends were cut back, 10 bases at V and 0 bases at J, with 10 bases in the middle. CDR3 size: 13 residues. The V gene's germline CDR1 is MNHNS and CDR2 SASEGT. The CDR3, as DNA: TGTGCCACCACTACGCGCTCCTACAATGAGCAGTTCTTC. It translates to CATTTRSYNEQFF.

As for this clonotype: A read error may produce the germline difference seen at one junction end. This chain joins TRBV5-1 and TRBJ2-7; 7 bases agree with TRBD1. CDR1 is SGHRS and CDR2 is YFSETQ in the germline V gene. The CDR3 runs 14 residues. The CDR3 DNA reads as TGTGCCAGCAGCTCCTGGGGACAGTCCTACGAGCAGTACTTC. Amino acid sequence: CASSSWGQSYEQYF.

A remark on this clonotype: Since a much larger clone is just one base distant, this may be a read error. No conserved phenylalanine or tryptophan ends this CDR3, so it is likely a read error. CDR3 coding DNA: TGCGCCAGCAGCTTTGTGACAGGGAACACCGGGGAGCTGTTTTCT. This gives the protein CASSFVTGNTGELFS. The chain couples TRBV5-1 to TRBJ2-2; TRBD1 might be the D (6 bases). The CDR3 contains 15 residues. Per the germline V gene, CDR1 is SGHRS and CDR2 is YFSETQ. V shed 2 bases and J shed 1 base, with 9 bases lying between them.

This clonotype has a handful of counts. J is TRBJ2-5 and V is TRBV4-2, with D possibly matching TRBD1 (5 bases). Per germline, CDR1 LGHNA and CDR2 YNFKEQ. The CDR3 extends over 14 amino acids. V dropped 3 bases and J dropped 1 base, with 9 bases sitting between them. CDR3 in amino acids: CASSQGTGQETQYF. The CDR3 DNA follows: TGTGCCAGCAGCCAGGGAACAGGCCAAGAGACCCAGTACTTC.

This clonotype was seen many times. This CDR3 reads CASSQGAGISGNTIYF. Written as DNA, the CDR3 is TGTGCCAGCAGCCAAGGAGCGGGCATCTCTGGAAACACCATATATTTT. The V call is TRBV3-1, the J call TRBJ1-3; no definite D call. The CDR3 contains 16 residues. V lost 1 base and J 0 bases, leaving 10 bases between the germline ends. The germline V gene has CDR1 LGHDT and CDR2 YNNKEL (reference sequence). The full variable domain, in which reference TRBV3-1 and TRBJ1-3 provide the parts outside the CDR3, is DTAVSQTPKYLVTQMGNDKSIKCEQNLGHDTMYWYKQDSKKFLKIMFSYNNKELIINETVPNRFSPKSPDKAHLNLHINSLELGDSAVYFCASSQGAGISGNTIYFGEGSWLTVV.

This clonotype came up many times. The J gene is TRBJ2-3, the V gene TRBV20-1; 10 positions match TRBD2. V gave up 4 bases and J gave up 4 bases; unmatched junction bases: 8. Germline V CDR1 and CDR2: DFQATT, SNEGSKA (reference sequence). The CDR3 length is 15 residues. The CDR3 is CSAISAGGRADTQYF. In DNA form, the CDR3 reads TGCAGTGCTATTTCAGCGGGGGGGCGGGCAGATACGCAGTATTTT.

This clonotype showed up just a few times. The chain uses TRBV10-3 and TRBJ1-2, with a weak D call TRBD1 (5 bases). The CDR3 loop spans 13 amino acids. Germline V gives CDR1 ENHRY, CDR2 SYGVKD. The V end was cut by 0 bases, the J end by 5 bases, with 7 bases between. The CDR3 sequence: CAISESGDYGYTF. CDR3 bases: TGTGCCATCAGTGAGTCGGGGGATTATGGCTACACCTTC.

This clonotype was picked up a small number of times. This chain uses TRBV4-1 with TRBJ1-1, with TRBD1 as a possible D gene (5 bases). V gave up 0 bases and J gave up 12 bases, with 14 bases separating them. Germline lookup yields CDR1 MGHRA and CDR2 YSYEKL. The length of the CDR3 is 13 residues. CDR3 amino acids: CASSQDVWGSTFF. CDR3 nucleotides: TGCGCCAGCAGCCAAGATGTCTGGGGGAGTACTTTCTTT.